This T cell receptor beta chain was sequenced in a study of TIL therapy for anti-PD-1-resistant metastatic lung cancer. Across the study: Several tumors were EGFR-mutant and two were ALK-rearranged.

The immunoSEQ assay was v3. Sequencing used immunoSEQ multiplex PCR; TCRdb keeps in-frame clones, though not all of them. This sample has approximately 23,000 clones; less than 65% occur once, and the top ten carry 15% to 20%. Germline lookup yields CDR1 MGHRA and CDR2 YSYEKL. V shed 1 base and J shed 5 bases, with 11 bases lying between them. This CDR3 is 14 amino acids long. Time point noted: pre-treatment sample, taken before nivolumab and TIL therapy. The tumor samples were excised metastases, mostly pleural nodules or supraclavicular lymph nodes. Enrollment ran from 2017 to early 2020. This chain uses TRBV4-1 with TRBJ1-2; unclear D gene. The receptor was derived from a woman between 25 and 80 years old with non-small cell lung cancer. The sample here was tumor tissue, taken at baseline. CDR3 amino acids: CASSQGISFYGYTF. DNA for the CDR3: TGCGCCAGCAGCCAAGGGATTAGTTTTTATGGCTACACCTTC.